Here is one T cell receptor (beta chain) with its context. The target of this receptor is not known. No clone much larger than this one lies a single base away; base qualities are absent. This sample is part of a study of T cells after posttransplantation cyclophosphamide (dated by TCRdb to about 2016). Background on the whole study: The study tracked T cell repertoire reconstitution by TRB sequencing after myeloablative bone marrow transplantation using posttransplantation cyclophosphamide as GVHD prophylaxis. In 3 patients, TRB sequencing was also performed on up to about 3 more blood samples taken 2 to 5.2 years after transplant, and in several patients, pretransplant blood was also TRB-sequenced. Blood from all 30 or so PTCy patients with 1-year posttransplant specimens was subjected to TRB sequencing. TRA and TRB clonality were tightly correlated in about ten samples, so subsequent TCR analyses focused on TRB only. Public TRB sequences were checked against a database of over 3,500 sequences associated with responses to pathogens, tumor antigens, self-antigens and alloantigens. Antigen receptor sequencing was done on samples from some 35 PTCy-treated patients and from more than 15 related bone marrow donors of those patients.

Genomic DNA was the input for TRB sequencing, which was run either with the immunoSEQ assay at survey resolution or with the hsTCRB kit. Processing in the source paper ran as follows. The immunoSEQ software handled the initial read processing, while the LymphoSeq R package was used for the repertoire analyses. For each TRB dataset, clonality was calculated as 1 minus normalized Shannon entropy, and the Gini coefficient was computed as well. To infer phenotypes in unsorted samples, TRB sequences from sorted subsets of the recipient or donor were mapped onto the unsorted samples of the same recipient. Entries here come from immuneACCESS through TCRdb and include only in-frame sequences with V and J called. Some clones fail to appear in such tables; in the studies checked, an unresolved V gene covers under half of the shortfall, and the cause of the remainder is unknown. D and trimming were read from the DNA, whereas the V and J calls and clone size are those reported in that table. The table for this sample lists 25,000 or so clones; roughly 88% of them were counted only once. The ten largest clonotypes hold roughly 6.3% of the sample.

The germline V gene (reference sequence) sets CDR1 to SEHNR and CDR2 to FQNEAQ. The V end loses 3 bases and the J end loses 5 bases, and a stretch of 10 bases separates them. From its cysteine to its phenylalanine, the CDR3 spans 13 amino acids. Only CDR3 DNA is held: 39 bases, read in frame from base 1. Beyond this particular receptor, the publication reports: Across the 45 to 55 patients, TRB clonality was highly associated with recipient CMV seropositivity and CMV reactivation, and diversity with PTCy was similar to that in the CNI/methotrexate controls. The TRB repertoires of T cells infiltrating skin or GI tract showed only limited overlap with the TRB repertoires of T cells in blood. At 1-2 months, donor-recipient similarity was low but rose over the first year, and the later blood repertoires were often dominated by donor CD8+ memory clones.

The PTCy-treated patients were drawn from a prospective, multi-institutional clinical trial. Peripheral blood and bone marrow mononuclear cells were isolated by Ficoll-Hypaque density centrifugation and were cryopreserved. The chain was built from TRBV7-9 and TRBJ1-1; the D region possibly corresponds to TRBD1 (5 bases align). This sequence originates from a woman in her fifties or sixties with a blood cancer, CMV-positive, and with a related stem cell donor. The sample consisted of PBMCs. The nucleotide sequence reads as follows: TGTGCCAGCAGCTTTCGGGGGGGGACTGAAGCTTTCTTT. It is translated as CASSFRGGTEAFF.